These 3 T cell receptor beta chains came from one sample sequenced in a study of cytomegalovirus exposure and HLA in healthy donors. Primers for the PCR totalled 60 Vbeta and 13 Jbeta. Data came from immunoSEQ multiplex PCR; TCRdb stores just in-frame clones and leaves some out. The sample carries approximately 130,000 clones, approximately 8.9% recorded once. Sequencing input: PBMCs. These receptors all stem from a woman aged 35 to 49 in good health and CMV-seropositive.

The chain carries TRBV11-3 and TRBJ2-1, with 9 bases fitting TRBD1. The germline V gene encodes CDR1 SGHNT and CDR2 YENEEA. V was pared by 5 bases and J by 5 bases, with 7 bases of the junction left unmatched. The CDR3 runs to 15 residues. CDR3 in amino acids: CASSPRDRDHNEQFF. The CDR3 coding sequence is TGTGCCAGCAGCCCCCGGGACAGGGACCACAATGAGCAGTTCTTC.

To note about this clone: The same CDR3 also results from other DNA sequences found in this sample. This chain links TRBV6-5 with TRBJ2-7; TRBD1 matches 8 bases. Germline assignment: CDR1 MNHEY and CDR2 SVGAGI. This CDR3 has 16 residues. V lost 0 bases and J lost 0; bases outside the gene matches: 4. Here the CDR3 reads CASSYSGTGLSYEQYF. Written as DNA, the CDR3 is TGTGCCAGCAGTTACTCTGGGACAGGACTCTCCTACGAGCAGTACTTC.

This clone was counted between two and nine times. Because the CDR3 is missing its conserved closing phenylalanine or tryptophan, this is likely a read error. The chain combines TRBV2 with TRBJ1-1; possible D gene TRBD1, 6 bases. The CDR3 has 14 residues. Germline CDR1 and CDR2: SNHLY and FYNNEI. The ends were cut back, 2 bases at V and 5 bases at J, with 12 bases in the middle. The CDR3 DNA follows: TGTGCCAGCAGTGAACCCCCTGGACAGACTGAAGCTTTCGTT. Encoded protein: CASSEPPGQTEAFV.